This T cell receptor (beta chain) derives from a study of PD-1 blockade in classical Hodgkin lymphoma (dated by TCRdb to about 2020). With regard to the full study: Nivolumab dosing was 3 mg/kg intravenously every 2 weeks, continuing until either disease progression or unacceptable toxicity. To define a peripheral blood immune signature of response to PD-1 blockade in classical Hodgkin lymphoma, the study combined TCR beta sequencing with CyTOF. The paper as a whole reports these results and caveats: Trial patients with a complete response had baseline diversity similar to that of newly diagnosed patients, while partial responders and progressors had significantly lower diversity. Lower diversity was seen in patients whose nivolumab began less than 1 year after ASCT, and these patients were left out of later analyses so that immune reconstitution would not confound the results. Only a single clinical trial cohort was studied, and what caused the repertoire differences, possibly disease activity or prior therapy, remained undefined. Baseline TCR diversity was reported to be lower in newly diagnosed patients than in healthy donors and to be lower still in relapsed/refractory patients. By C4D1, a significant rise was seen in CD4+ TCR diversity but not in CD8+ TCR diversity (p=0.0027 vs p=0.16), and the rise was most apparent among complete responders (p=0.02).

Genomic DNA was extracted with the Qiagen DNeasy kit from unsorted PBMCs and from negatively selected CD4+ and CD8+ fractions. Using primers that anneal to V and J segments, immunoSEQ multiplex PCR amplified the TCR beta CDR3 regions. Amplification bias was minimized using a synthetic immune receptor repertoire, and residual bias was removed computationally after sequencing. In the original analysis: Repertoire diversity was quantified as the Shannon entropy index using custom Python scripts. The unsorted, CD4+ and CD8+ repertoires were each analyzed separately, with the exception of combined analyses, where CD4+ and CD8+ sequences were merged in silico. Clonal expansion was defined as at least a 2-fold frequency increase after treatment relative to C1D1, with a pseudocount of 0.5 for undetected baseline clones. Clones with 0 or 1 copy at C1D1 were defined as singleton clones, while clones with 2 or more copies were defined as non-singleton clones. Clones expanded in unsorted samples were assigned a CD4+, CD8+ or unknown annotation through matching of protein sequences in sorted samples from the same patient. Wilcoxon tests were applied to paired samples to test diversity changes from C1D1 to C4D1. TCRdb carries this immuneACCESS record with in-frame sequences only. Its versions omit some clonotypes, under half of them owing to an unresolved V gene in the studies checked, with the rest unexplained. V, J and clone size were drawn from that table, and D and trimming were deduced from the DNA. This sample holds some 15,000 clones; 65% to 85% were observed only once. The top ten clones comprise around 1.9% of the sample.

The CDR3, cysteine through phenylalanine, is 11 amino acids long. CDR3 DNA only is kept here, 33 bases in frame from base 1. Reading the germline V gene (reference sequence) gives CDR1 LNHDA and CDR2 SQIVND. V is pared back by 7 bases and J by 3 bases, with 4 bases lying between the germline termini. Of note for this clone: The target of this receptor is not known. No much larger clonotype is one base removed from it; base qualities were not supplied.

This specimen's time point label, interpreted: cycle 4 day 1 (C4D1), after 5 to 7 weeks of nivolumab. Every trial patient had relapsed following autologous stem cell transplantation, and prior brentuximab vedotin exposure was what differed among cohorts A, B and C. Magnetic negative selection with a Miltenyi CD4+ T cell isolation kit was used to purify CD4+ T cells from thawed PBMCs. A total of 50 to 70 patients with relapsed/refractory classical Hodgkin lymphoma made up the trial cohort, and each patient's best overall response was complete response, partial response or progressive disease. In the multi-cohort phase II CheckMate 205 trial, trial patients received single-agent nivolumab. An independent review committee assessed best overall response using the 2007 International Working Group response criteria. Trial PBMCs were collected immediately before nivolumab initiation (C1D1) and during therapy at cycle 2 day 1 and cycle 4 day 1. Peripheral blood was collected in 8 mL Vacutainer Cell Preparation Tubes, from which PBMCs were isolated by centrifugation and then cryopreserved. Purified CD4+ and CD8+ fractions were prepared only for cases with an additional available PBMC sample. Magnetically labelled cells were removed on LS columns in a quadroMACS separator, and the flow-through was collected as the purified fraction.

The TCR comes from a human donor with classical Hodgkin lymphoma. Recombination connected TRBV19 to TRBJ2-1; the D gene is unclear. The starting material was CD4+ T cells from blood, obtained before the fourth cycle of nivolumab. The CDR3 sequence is CASTSYNEQFF. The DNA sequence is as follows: TGTGCCAGTACCAGCTACAATGAGCAGTTCTTC.